These 16 T cell receptor beta chains were sequenced from one sample in a study of long-term antiretroviral therapy in people with HIV. Assay version v3.0 of immunoSEQ was used, and it was run at survey level. Only in-frame clones appear in the TCRdb table, and some are missing; sequencing was by immunoSEQ multiplex PCR. The sample shows 30,000 to 40,000 clones, 80% to 85% of them seen only once. Source: unsorted PBMCs, taken 1 year after starting antiretroviral therapy. Every receptor here comes from a man aged 18 to 30 with HIV.

This clone was recorded a few times. The chain links TRBV7-8 to TRBJ1-6; D gene unclear. The germline CDR1 and CDR2 sequences are SGHVS and FQNEAQ. The CDR3 spans 14 residues. The germline V and J ends were trimmed by 7 bases and 7 bases, with 14 bases remaining between them. Here the CDR3 reads CASTRMSGNSPLHF. For the CDR3, the DNA is TGTGCCAGCACCCGGATGAGTGGGAATTCACCCCTCCACTTT.

V is TRBV5-1 and J is TRBJ1-1, with 8 bases fitting TRBD1. The trim removed 4 bases at V and 4 bases at J, leaving 9 bases unmatched. This CDR3 is built from 15 residues. The germline gives CDR1 SGHRS, CDR2 YFSETQ. The CDR3 sequence: CASSTGQGLGTEAFF. The DNA for the CDR3 is TGCGCCAGCAGCACCGGACAGGGATTGGGCACTGAAGCTTTCTTT.

The chain couples TRBV9 to TRBJ2-7, with D possibly matching TRBD1 (5 bases). Germline-derived CDR1 and CDR2 are SGDLS and YYNGEE. The V gene lost 0 bases and the J gene lost 1 base, with 11 bases spanning the gap. The CDR3 sequence is 15 residues long. CDR3 region: CASSVGGQGSYEQYF. In DNA form, the CDR3 reads TGTGCCAGCAGCGTAGGGGGCCAGGGTTCCTACGAGCAGTACTTC.

The chain links TRBV13 to TRBJ2-7; TRBD1 is a possible D gene (5 bases). This CDR3 has 13 amino acids. V was cut by 3 bases and J by 7 bases, with 13 bases left in between. Germline CDR1 is PRHDT and CDR2 is FYEKMQ (reference sequence). Here the CDR3 reads CASSLGRPSEQYF. CDR3 in DNA: TGTGCCAGCAGCTTGGGGCGGCCGAGTGAGCAGTACTTC.

The rearrangement uses TRBV10-3 and TRBJ2-7; unclear D gene. CDR3 length: 13 residues. Per the germline V gene, CDR1 is ENHRY and CDR2 is SYGVKD. Between the trimmed V and J ends, which lost 6 bases and 6 bases, there was a span of 15 bases. This CDR3 is CAIRGPSIGEQYF. DNA of the CDR3: TGTGCCATCAGAGGACCTAGTATCGGCGAGCAGTACTTC.

The rearrangement uses TRBV11-2 and TRBJ2-7; D remains unclear. V dropped 0 bases and J dropped 5 bases, with 8 bases sitting between them. The CDR3 covers 13 residues. CDR1 is SGHAT and CDR2 is FQNNGV in the germline V gene. The CDR3 reads CASSLEVGDEQYF. The CDR3 nucleotides are TGTGCCAGCAGCTTAGAGGTTGGTGACGAGCAGTACTTC.

The rearrangement joins TRBV5-1 to TRBJ1-1; D not certain. The CDR3 consists of 14 residues. The germline V gene encodes CDR1 SGHRS and CDR2 YFSETQ. Trimming removed 0 bases from V and 1 base from J, with 7 bases in between. Written as DNA, the CDR3 is TGCGCCAGCAGCTTGGCCTATCAGAACACTGAAGCTTTCTTT. This sequence encodes CASSLAYQNTEAFF.

The V call is TRBV18, the J call TRBJ1-1, with D uncertain. Germline assignment: CDR1 KGHSH and CDR2 LQKENI. CDR3 size: 12 residues. V lost 0 bases and J 7 bases, leaving 6 bases between the germline ends. The CDR3 nucleotides read TGTGCCAGCTCACCACCTTATCTTGAAGCTTTCTTT. It codes for CASSPPYLEAFF.

V gene TRBV4-1 combines with J gene TRBJ2-3; D is ambiguous. CDR3 size: 15 residues. The V end was cut by 0 bases, the J end by 7 bases, with 14 bases between. Germline lookup yields CDR1 MGHRA and CDR2 YSYEKL. CDR3 amino acids: CASSQDSAVSNTQYF. CDR3 nucleotides: TGCGCCAGCAGCCAAGATAGTGCCGTTTCAAATACGCAGTATTTT.

The J gene is TRBJ2-7, the V gene TRBV19, with TRBD2 matching over 8 bases. The CDR3 loop spans 13 amino acids. Germline lookup yields CDR1 LNHDA and CDR2 SQIVND (reference sequence). Trimming removed 9 bases from V and 7 bases from J; junction bases left unmatched: 11. The CDR3 coding sequence is TGTGCCAGCGGGGGGGACCCTTCGAAGGAGCAGTACTTC. As protein: CASGGDPSKEQYF.

The chain uses TRBV6-5 and TRBJ2-1; TRBD1 matches at 9 bases. The CDR3 loop spans 16 amino acids. Germline V CDR1 and CDR2: MNHEY, SVGAGI. J was trimmed by 5 bases and V by 3 bases; bases with no gene match: 8. This CDR3 reads CASSYFRQGVDNEQFF. For the CDR3, the DNA is TGTGCCAGCAGTTATTTTCGACAGGGGGTGGACAATGAGCAGTTCTTC.

The CDR3 DNA reads TGTGCTAGTGCCCCGACAGGGGGACTGGGTCAGCCCCAGCATTTT. Amino acids: CASAPTGGLGQPQHF. The chain combines TRBV12-5 with TRBJ1-5; 9 bases agree with TRBD1. From germline, CDR1 is LGHNT and CDR2 FRNRAP. V shed 7 bases, J shed 6 bases, and the junction held 10 bases outside the gene matches. The CDR3 runs 15 residues.

The genes are TRBV19 and TRBJ2-1; D not resolved. V was clipped by 1 base and J by 5 bases, with 12 bases between them. The germline V gene has CDR1 LNHDA and CDR2 SQIVND (reference sequence). The CDR3 is 15 residues long. The CDR3 sequence: CASSIAYTGDNEQFF. CDR3 coding DNA: TGTGCCAGTAGTATAGCCTACACGGGTGACAATGAGCAGTTCTTC.

J is TRBJ1-5 and V is TRBV27; D not certain. The CDR3 is 15 amino acids. Germline CDR1 is MNHEY and CDR2 is SMNVEV (reference sequence). The V end lost 3 bases, the J end lost 0 bases, and 9 bases lay between the germline ends. The CDR3 reads CASSFRQFSNQPQHF. The CDR3 DNA is TGTGCCAGCAGTTTTAGGCAGTTTAGCAATCAGCCCCAGCATTTT.

The chain couples TRBV6-5 to TRBJ1-1; D is unresolved. From germline, CDR1 is MNHEY and CDR2 SVGAGI. The CDR3 has 14 residues. The V and J ends lost 2 bases and 5 bases respectively, with 12 bases between them. CDR3 in amino acids: CASSYTRTGTEAFF. The CDR3 DNA follows: TGTGCCAGCAGTTACACTAGGACGGGGACTGAAGCTTTCTTT.

V gene TRBV28 combines with J gene TRBJ2-7; D possibly matches TRBD1 or TRBD2 (5 bases each). The germline V gene has CDR1 MDHEN and CDR2 SYDVKM. The V end was cut by 3 bases, the J end by 3 bases, with 12 bases between. This CDR3 spans 14 amino acids. Here the CDR3 reads CASSFRDGFYEQYF. The DNA of the CDR3 is TGTGCCAGCAGTTTCCGGGACGGTTTCTACGAGCAGTACTTC.